These 7 T cell receptor beta chains were all obtained from the same sample, sequenced in a study of T cell changes during pregnancy in multiple sclerosis. Sequencing used immunoSEQ multiplex PCR; TCRdb keeps in-frame clones, though not all of them. The sample consists of tens of thousands of clones, 93% of them appearing once. The sample consisted of CD8+ T cells from peripheral blood mononuclear cells, taken in the second trimester of pregnancy. Receptors were obtained from a female donor with multiple sclerosis, enrolled in a pregnancy study.

This clone has only one observation. V gene TRBV9 combines with J gene TRBJ1-2; 9 nucleotides align to TRBD1. Germline trimming cut 7 bases from V and 8 bases from J; bases unmatched to any gene: 12. Per the germline V gene, CDR1 is SGDLS and CDR2 is YYNGEE. The CDR3 is made up of 14 amino acids. The CDR3, as DNA: TGTGCCAGCGCAACGGTTACAGGGGGCTGGGGCTACACCTTC. This gives the protein CASATVTGGWGYTF.

The rearrangement links TRBV9 to TRBJ2-2; 9 nucleotides match TRBD1. Germline V CDR1 and CDR2: SGDLS, YYNGEE. CDR3 length equals 15 residues. V was clipped by 3 bases and J by 3 bases; unmatched bases: 3. In DNA, the CDR3 is TGTGCCAGCAGCGCGACAGGGGGGTACACCGGGGAGCTGTTTTTT. As protein: CASSATGGYTGELFF.

This clone appeared a single time. The J gene is TRBJ1-2, the V gene TRBV6-1, with 9 bases matching TRBD1. The germline V gene encodes CDR1 MNHNS and CDR2 SASEGT. Unmatched junction bases numbered 8, after V lost 7 bases and J lost 5 bases. The length of the CDR3 is 14 residues. Here the CDR3 DNA reads TGTGCCAGCATTGGACAGGGGAGAGTTTATGGCTACACCTTC. Translation: CASIGQGRVYGYTF.

The chain links TRBV14 to TRBJ2-7; 12 nucleotides agree with TRBD2. V was clipped by 0 bases and J by 0 bases; unmatched bases: 6. This CDR3 is 18 amino acids long. The germline V gene has CDR1 SGHDN and CDR2 FVKESK. The CDR3 region is CASSQDRGLAGLSYEQYF. The CDR3 region has the DNA TGTGCCAGCAGCCAAGATCGAGGACTAGCGGGACTCTCCTACGAGCAGTACTTC.

The J gene is TRBJ1-5, the V gene TRBV6-5; tentatively, D is TRBD1 (5 bases). The CDR3 length is 14 residues. With 5 bases removed from V and 3 bases from J, the gap between germline ends came to 11 bases. The V gene's germline CDR1 is MNHEY and CDR2 SVGAGI. CDR3 coding DNA: TGTGCCAGCAGTGCGGGAGGGGTCAATCAGCCCCAGCATTTT. Translating gives CASSAGGVNQPQHF.

The chain combines TRBV27 with TRBJ2-7; 11 nucleotides match TRBD1. V dropped 4 bases and J dropped 3; count of bases not matched to a gene: 5. CDR1 MNHEY and CDR2 SMNVEV come from the germline V gene (reference sequence). This CDR3 contains 15 residues. CDR3 residues: CASSSLGQGVYEQYF. DNA of the CDR3: TGTGCCAGCAGTTCTCTGGGACAGGGGGTCTACGAGCAGTACTTC.

The rearrangement uses TRBV2 and TRBJ2-1; TRBD2 matches at 12 bases. The CDR3 runs to 17 residues. With 6 bases clipped from V and 6 bases from J, the junction kept 12 bases outside the gene matches. Looked up from germline, CDR1 is SNHLY and CDR2 is FYNNEI. The CDR3 region has the DNA TGTGCCAGCAGGACTAGCGGGAGTGAGGTTGTCGGCAATGAGCAGTTCTTC. As protein: CASRTSGSEVVGNEQFF. Full variable domain (outside the CDR3, taken from reference TRBV2 and TRBJ2-1): EPEVTQTPSHQVTQMGQEVILRCVPISNHLYFYWYRQILGQKVEFLVSFYNNEISEKSEIFDDQFSVERPDGSNFTLKIRSTKLEDSAMYFCASRTSGSEVVGNEQFFGPGTRLTVL.